The 8 T cell receptor beta chains in this list originate from one sample, sequenced in a study of identical twins listed by TCRdb under 2016. Receptor amplification or capture employed 5' RACE. The instrument was an Illumina HiSeq 2000. TCRdb passed the public sequencing reads through fastp at Q25 and MiXCR, retaining productive beta sequences. Every entry covers one CDR3 protein and lists the most common genes and DNA from its rows. The sample table lists approximately 590,000 distinct CDR3 sequences, approximately 9.6% of them with a count of one. 2.5% to 3.5% of the sample is held by the ten biggest clonotypes. These data were also reused for a study on yellow fever vaccine responses in identical twins.

The specimen sequenced was PBMCs. The receptors derive from a woman under 30 in good health.

This clonotype was counted between two and nine times. V gene TRBV7-2 combines with J gene TRBJ2-1; 7 nucleotides match TRBD1. V was clipped by 5 bases and J by 9 bases; unmatched bases: 13. CDR1 is SGHTA, CDR2 FQGNSA, per germline. There are 15 residues in the CDR3. CDR3 in DNA: TGTGCCAGCAGCCGCTCAGGGGGTCCAATTCGTGAGCAGTTCTTC. This gives the protein CASSRSGGPIREQFF. Based on the CDR3 plus reference TRBV7-2 and TRBJ2-1, the full variable domain is GAGVSQSPSNKVTEKGKDVELRCDPISGHTALYWYRQSLGQGLEFLIYFQGNSAPDKSGLPSDRFSAERTGGSVSTLTIQRTQQEDSAVYLCASSRSGGPIREQFFGPGTRLTVL.

This clonotype was observed a few times. The chain carries TRBV7-2 and TRBJ1-1, with 7 bases identical to TRBD1. The CDR3 is 13 amino acids. Germline V gene data show CDR1 as SGHTA and CDR2 as FQGNSA. Trimming took 5 bases from V and 5 from J; bases not matched to a gene: 5. The CDR3 region has the DNA TGTGCCAGCAGCCAAACAGGGGCGACTGAAGCTTTCTTT. Its protein is CASSQTGATEAFF.

This sequence joins TRBV3-1 and TRBJ2-1; D may correspond to TRBD1 or TRBD2 (7 bases each). The CDR3 totals 18 residues. Germline-derived CDR1 and CDR2 are LGHDT and YNNKEL (reference sequence). V was shortened by 1 base and J by 2 bases, with 18 bases between the two germline ends. CDR3 residues: CASSQAGGRGLTYNEQFF. In DNA form, the CDR3 reads TGTGCCAGCAGCCAAGCGGGGGGAAGGGGGCTTACCTACAATGAGCAGTTCTTC.

This chain connects TRBV27 to TRBJ2-7; D is undetermined. The germline V gene encodes CDR1 MNHEY and CDR2 SMNVEV (reference sequence). Trimming removed 1 base from V and 5 bases from J, with 9 bases in between. The CDR3 length is 13 residues. CDR3 amino acids: CASSLFSPDEQYF. For the CDR3, the DNA is TGTGCCAGCAGTTTATTTTCTCCGGACGAGCAGTACTTC.

The chain uses TRBV20-1 and TRBJ2-3; 9 bases map to TRBD2. This CDR3 has 15 residues. CDR1 and CDR2 from the germline V gene are DFQATT and SNEGSKA (reference sequence). With V trimmed by 4 bases and J by 1 base, 6 bases remained unmatched. CDR3 coding DNA: TGCAGTGCTAAACCAATAGCGGGGGGCACAGATACGCAGTATTTT. Its protein product is CSAKPIAGGTDTQYF.

The chain has TRBV20-1 and TRBJ2-7; tentative D call: TRBD1 (5 bases). The germline V gene has CDR1 DFQATT and CDR2 SNEGSKA (reference sequence). The CDR3 is made up of 15 amino acids. V lost 0 bases to trimming and J lost 4 bases, with 16 bases between them. CDR3 DNA: TGCAGTGCTAGAGATTTCCTAGACAGCTATTACGAGCAGTACTTC. It codes for CSARDFLDSYYEQYF.

The sample holds many counts of this clonotype. The chain recombines TRBV20-1 with TRBJ2-2; D might be TRBD1 (5 bases). Trimming cost V 0 bases and J 3 bases, with 11 bases left between them. CDR1 is DFQATT and CDR2 is SNEGSKA in the germline V gene (reference sequence). The CDR3 runs to 15 residues. CDR3 nucleotide sequence: TGCAGTGCTAGAGATGTAGGGGCGGACACCGGGGAGCTGTTTTTT. It yields the protein CSARDVGADTGELFF.

This clonotype appeared a few times. The V call is TRBV19, the J call TRBJ2-1; D gene uncertain. The CDR3 has 18 amino acids. Germline lookup yields CDR1 LNHDA and CDR2 SQIVND (reference sequence). Trimming shortened V by 0 bases and J by 1 base, and 16 bases separated the two germline ends. The chain's CDR3 is CASSIDTSIDGSYNEQFF. The CDR3 DNA sequence: TGTGCCAGTAGTATAGATACATCGATCGACGGATCCTACAATGAGCAGTTCTTC.